This TCR beta chain emerged from a study of long-term antiretroviral therapy in people with HIV. Findings and caveats of the study: Those clones which expanded before ART made up the dominant part of the repertoire at all time points. Relative to transplant donor controls, diversity remained lower despite increasing after ART. The blood, collected between about 2003 and 2017, was possibly taken under older ART regimens. HIV repertoires covered narrower CDR3 length ranges than controls did.

Turning to this clone: Its antigen is unidentified.

The CDR3 length is 15 residues. Run at survey level, the immunoSEQ assay was version v3.0. The table came from immunoSEQ multiplex PCR; TCRdb's copy has only in-frame clones and leaves some out. The sample holds tens of thousands of clones, about four fifths seen once. Sample: unsorted PBMCs, taken 1.5 years after starting antiretroviral therapy. The sequence derives from a man aged 30 to 39 with HIV. The rearrangement links TRBV12-2 to TRBJ2-7; the DNA was not used to check the table's D call, TRBD2. TRBV12-2 counts as a pseudogene. The CDR3 protein is CASRYLGDGHDEQYF. In DNA, the CDR3 is TGTGCAAGTCGCTACTTGGGAGACGGGCATGACGAGCAGTACTTC.